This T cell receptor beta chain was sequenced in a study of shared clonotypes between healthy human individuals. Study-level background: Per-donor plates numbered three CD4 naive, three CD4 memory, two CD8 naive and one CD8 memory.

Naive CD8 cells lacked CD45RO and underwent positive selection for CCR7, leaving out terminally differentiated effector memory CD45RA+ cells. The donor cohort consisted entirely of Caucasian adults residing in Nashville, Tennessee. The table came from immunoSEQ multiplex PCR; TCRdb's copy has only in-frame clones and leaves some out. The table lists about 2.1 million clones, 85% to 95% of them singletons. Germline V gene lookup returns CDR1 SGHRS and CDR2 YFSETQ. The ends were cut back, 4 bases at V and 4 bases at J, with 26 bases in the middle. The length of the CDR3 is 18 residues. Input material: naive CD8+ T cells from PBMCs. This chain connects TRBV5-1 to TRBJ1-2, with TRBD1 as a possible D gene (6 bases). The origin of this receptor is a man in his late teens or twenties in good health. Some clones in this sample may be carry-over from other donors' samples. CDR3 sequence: CASSLGLLGTTGVYGYTF. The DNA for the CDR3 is TGCGCCAGCAGCCTAGGTCTTTTAGGGACGACAGGCGTCTATGGCTACACCTTC. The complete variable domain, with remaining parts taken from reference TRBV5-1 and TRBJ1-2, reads KAGVTQTPRYLIKTRGQQVTLSCSPISGHRSVSWYQQTPGQGLQFLFEYFSETQRNKGNFPGRFSGRQFSNSRSEMNVSTLELGDSALYLCASSLGLLGTTGVYGYTFGSGTRLTVV.